A single T cell receptor (beta chain) is shown here with its context. Its antigen is still unknown. The assay was immunoSEQ multiplex PCR, and TCRdb's table has in-frame clones only and misses some. The profile covers about 110,000 clones, with roughly 89% appearing a single time and about 3.3% taken by the ten largest. The germline gives CDR1 SEHNR, CDR2 FQNEAQ (reference sequence). The CDR3 sequence is 13 residues long. J was trimmed by 8 bases and V by 8 bases; bases with no gene match: 6. The data were taken from a study of T cell responses to AZD1222 COVID-19 vaccine. Regarding the study as a whole: There were mostly white British donors and more females than males, and clonal diversity was possibly underestimated.

V gene TRBV7-9 combines with J gene TRBJ1-2, with 12 positions matching TRBD1. The TCR originated in an adult in good health. The sample was peripheral blood, taken on day 0 of MenACWY control vaccination. Here the CDR3 DNA reads TGTGCCAGCGTGGGACAGGGGGCGTCCGGCTACACCTTC. This sequence encodes CASVGQGASGYTF. Together with reference TRBV7-9 and TRBJ1-2, the CDR3 gives the full variable domain: DTGVSQNPRHKITKRGQNVTFRCDPISEHNRLYWYRQTLGQGPEFLTYFQNEAQLEKSRLLSDRFSAERPKGSFSTLEIQRTEQGDSAMYLCASVGQGASGYTFGSGTRLTVV.